This T cell receptor (beta chain) was captured by sequencing in a study of blood T cell repertoires in COVID-19. Study-level background: T cells, B-cell-depleted T cells, or PBMCs provided the cDNA or gDNA that served as material.

The length of the CDR3 is 16 residues. Germline V gives CDR1 MNHEY, CDR2 SMNVEV (reference sequence). V was pared by 0 bases and J by 0 bases, with 12 bases between. In the study's own analysis: The authors estimated nucleated cell counts from reference gene primer amplification. Profiling relied on immunoSEQ multiplex PCR, and the TCRdb table lists in-frame clones only, not all of them. The V and J calls and the clone size are those of that table, but D and trimming were determined from the DNA. This sample yields roughly 330,000 clones, of which approximately 88% are seen a single time; approximately 4% belongs to the top ten.

Sample: peripheral blood. The chain is built from TRBV27 and TRBJ2-7; D remains unclear. This clonotype was obtained from a woman in her forties or fifties with active or convalescent COVID-19. CDR3 nucleotide sequence: TGTGCCAGCAGTTTATCCCTACACAGTTACTCCTACGAGCAGTACTTC. Protein: CASSLSLHSYSYEQYF.